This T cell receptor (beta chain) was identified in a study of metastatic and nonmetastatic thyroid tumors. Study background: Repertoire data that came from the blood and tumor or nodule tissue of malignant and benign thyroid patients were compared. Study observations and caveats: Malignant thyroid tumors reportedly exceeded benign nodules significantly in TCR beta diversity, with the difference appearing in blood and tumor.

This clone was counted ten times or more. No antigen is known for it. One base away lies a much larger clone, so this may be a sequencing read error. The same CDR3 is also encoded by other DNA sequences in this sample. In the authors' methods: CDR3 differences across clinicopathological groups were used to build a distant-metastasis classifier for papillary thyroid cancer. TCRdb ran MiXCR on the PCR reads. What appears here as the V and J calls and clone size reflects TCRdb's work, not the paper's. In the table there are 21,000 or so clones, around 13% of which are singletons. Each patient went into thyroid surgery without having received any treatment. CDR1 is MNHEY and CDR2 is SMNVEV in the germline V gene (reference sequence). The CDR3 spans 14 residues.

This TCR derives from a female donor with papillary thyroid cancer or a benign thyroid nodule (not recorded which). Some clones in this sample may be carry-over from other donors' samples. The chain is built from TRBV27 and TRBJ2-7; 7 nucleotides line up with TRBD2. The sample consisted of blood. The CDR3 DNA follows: TGCGCCAGCCGTGCCGGGACTACCCACTACGAGCAGTACTTC. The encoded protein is CASRAGTTHYEQYF.